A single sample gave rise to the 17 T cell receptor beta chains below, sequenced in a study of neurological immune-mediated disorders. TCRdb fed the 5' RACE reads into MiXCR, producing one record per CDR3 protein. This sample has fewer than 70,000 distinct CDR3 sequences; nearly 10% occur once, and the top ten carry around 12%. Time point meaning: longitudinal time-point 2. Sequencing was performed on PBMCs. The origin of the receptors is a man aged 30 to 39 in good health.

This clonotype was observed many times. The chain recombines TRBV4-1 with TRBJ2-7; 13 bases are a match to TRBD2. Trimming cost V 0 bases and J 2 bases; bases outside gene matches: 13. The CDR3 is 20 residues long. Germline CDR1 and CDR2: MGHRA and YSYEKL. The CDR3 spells CASSQDKWTSGSSGPYEQYF. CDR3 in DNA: TGCGCCAGCAGCCAAGACAAGTGGACTAGCGGGAGTTCAGGGCCCTACGAGCAGTACTTC.

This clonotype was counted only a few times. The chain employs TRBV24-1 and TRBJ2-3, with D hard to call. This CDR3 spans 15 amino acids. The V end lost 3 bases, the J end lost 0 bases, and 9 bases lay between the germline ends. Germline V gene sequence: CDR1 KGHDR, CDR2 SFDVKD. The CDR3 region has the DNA TGTGCCACCAGTGATAAGAAACTGAGCACAGATACGCAGTATTTT. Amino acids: CATSDKKLSTDTQYF.

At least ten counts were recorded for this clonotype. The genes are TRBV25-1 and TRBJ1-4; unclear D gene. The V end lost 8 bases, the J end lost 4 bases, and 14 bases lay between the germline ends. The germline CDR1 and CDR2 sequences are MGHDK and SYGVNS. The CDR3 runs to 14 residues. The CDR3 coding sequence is TGTGCCAGCCGTGCGGGTCTCATTAATGAAAAACTGTTTTTT. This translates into CASRAGLINEKLFF.

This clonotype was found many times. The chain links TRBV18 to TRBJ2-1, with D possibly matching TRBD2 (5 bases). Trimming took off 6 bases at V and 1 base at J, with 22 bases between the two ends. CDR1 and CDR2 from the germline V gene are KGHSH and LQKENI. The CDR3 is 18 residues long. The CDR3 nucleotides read TGTGCCAGCTCCTCGTGGGAGTTCCAGTTGGGGTCCTACAATGAGCAGTTCTTC. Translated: CASSSWEFQLGSYNEQFF.

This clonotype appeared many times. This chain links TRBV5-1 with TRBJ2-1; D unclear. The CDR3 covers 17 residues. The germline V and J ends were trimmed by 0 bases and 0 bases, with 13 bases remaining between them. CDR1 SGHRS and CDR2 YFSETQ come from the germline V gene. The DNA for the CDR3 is TGCGCCAGCAGCTTGGTGGTAGCCGTTAGCTCCTACAATGAGCAGTTCTTC. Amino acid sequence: CASSLVVAVSSYNEQFF.

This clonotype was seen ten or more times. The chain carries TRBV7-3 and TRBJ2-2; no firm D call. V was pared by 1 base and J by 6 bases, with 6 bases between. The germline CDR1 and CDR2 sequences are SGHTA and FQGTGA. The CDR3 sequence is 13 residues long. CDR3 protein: CASSLKEAGELFF. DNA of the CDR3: TGTGCCAGCAGCTTAAAAGAGGCCGGGGAGCTGTTTTTT.

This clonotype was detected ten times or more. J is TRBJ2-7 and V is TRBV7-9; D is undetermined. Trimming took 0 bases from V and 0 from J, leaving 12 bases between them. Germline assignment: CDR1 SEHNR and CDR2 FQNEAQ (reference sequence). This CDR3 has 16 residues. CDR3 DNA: TGTGCCAGCAGCTTAGCGCGCGGCGACCACTCCTACGAGCAGTACTTC. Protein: CASSLARGDHSYEQYF.

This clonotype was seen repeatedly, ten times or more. Here the CDR3 DNA reads TGTGCCAGCAGTACAGGGTTCACAGATACGCAGTATTTT. The encoded protein is CASSTGFTDTQYF. The chain combines TRBV6-1 with TRBJ2-3; a possible D gene is TRBD1 (6 bases). Germline V gene lookup returns CDR1 MNHNS and CDR2 SASEGT. Trimming left V 5 bases short and J 2 bases short, with 8 bases between. The CDR3 spans 13 residues.

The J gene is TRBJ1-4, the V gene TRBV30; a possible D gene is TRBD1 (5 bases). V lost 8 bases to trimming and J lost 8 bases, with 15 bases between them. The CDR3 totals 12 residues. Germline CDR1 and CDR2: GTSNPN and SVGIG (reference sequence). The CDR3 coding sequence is TGTGCCGGGGGAAGCACCCGGGAAAAACTGTTTTTT. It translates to CAGGSTREKLFF.

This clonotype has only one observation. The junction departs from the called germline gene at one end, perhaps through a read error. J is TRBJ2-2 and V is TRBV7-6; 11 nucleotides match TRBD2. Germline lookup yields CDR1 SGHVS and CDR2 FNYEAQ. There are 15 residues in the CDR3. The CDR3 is CASSCTSGRRGEMFF. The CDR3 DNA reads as TGTGCCAGCAGCTGCACTAGCGGGAGACGCGGGGAGATGTTTTTT.

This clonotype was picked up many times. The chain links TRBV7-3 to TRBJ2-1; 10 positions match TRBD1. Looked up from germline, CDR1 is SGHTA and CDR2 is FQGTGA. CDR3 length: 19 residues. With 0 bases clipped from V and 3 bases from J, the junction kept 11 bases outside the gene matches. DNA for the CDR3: TGTGCCAGCAGCTTAACCGGGACAGGGGCAGCTTTAAGCTACAATGAGCAGTTCTTC. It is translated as CASSLTGTGAALSYNEQFF.

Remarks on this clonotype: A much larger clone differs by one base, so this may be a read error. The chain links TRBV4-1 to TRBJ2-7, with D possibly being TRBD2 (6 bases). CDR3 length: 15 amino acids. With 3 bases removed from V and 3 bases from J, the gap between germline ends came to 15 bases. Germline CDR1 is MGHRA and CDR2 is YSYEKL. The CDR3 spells CASSQFGSGLYEQYF. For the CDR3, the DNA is TGCGCCAGCAGCCAGTTCGGCAGCGGGCTCTACGAGCAGTACTTC.

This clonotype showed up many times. The CDR3: CASSFQEYYEQYF. CDR3 nucleotides: TGTGCCAGCAGTTTTCAGGAATACTACGAGCAGTACTTC. The genes are TRBV12-3 or TRBV12-4 and TRBJ2-7; no clear D gene. V was clipped by 3 bases and J by 3 bases, with 9 bases between them. CDR3 length: 13 amino acids.

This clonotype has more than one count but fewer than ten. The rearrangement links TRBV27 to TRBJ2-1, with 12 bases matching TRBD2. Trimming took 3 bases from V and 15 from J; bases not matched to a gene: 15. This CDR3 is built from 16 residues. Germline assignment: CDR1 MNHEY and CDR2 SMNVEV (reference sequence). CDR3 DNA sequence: TGTGCCAGCAGTTTGTTGGGACTAGCGGGCCCCTTTGTGCCGTTCTTC. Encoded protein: CASSLLGLAGPFVPFF.

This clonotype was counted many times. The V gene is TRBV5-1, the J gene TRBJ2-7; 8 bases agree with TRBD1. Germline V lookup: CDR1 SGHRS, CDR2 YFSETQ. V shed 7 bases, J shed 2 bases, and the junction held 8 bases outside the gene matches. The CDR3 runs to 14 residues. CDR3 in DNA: TGCGCCAGCGGGCCCGACAGGGGAACCTACGAGCAGTACTTC. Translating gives CASGPDRGTYEQYF.

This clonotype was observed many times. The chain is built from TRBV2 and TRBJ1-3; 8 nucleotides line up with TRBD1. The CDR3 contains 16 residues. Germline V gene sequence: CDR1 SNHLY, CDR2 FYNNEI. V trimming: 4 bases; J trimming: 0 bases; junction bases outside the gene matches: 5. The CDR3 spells CASSAQTGVSGNTIYF. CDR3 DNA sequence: TGTGCCAGCAGTGCGCAGACAGGGGTCTCTGGAAACACCATATATTTT.

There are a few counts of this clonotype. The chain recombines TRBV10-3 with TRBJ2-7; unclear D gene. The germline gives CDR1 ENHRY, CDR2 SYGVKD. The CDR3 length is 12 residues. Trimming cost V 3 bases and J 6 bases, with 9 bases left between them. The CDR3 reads CAISEKPPEQYF. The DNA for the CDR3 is TGTGCCATCAGTGAAAAGCCACCCGAGCAGTACTTC.